A selection of T cell receptor beta chains follows, all from one sample in a study of a mutant IDH1 vaccine in newly diagnosed glioma. TCRdb's copy holds only in-frame clones and misses some; the assay was immunoSEQ multiplex PCR. The sample lists some 95,000 clones, around 77% occurring once. Sequenced here: PBMCs, sampled from a glioma patient treated with radiotherapy, temozolomide or both. The receptor set was obtained from a man between 40 and 49 years old with glioma. Both conserved end residues are part of each CDR3. Each record gives: D gene, clone size, V gene, J gene, CDR3 protein, CDR3 DNA. A D gene is named only where the DNA matches it firmly. Rows give clone size only sometimes, using once, few, many, or a class for an expanded clone.

D gene: NA
clone size: once
V gene: TRBV2
J gene: TRBJ2-3
CDR3 protein: CASGLLSSDTQYF
CDR3 DNA: TGTGCCAGCGGACTTTTAAGTTCAGATACGCAGTATTTT

D gene: NA
clone size: NA
V gene: TRBV9
J gene: TRBJ1-5
CDR3 protein: CASSVGSNQPQHF
CDR3 DNA: TGTGCCAGCAGCGTAGGTAGCAATCAGCCCCAGCATTTT

D gene: NA
clone size: NA
V gene: TRBV4-3
J gene: TRBJ2-5
CDR3 protein: CASSPYGSGDQETQYF
CDR3 DNA: TGCGCCAGCAGCCCCTATGGGAGCGGCGACCAAGAGACCCAGTACTTC

D gene: TRBD1
clone size: NA
V gene: TRBV4-3
J gene: TRBJ2-7
CDR3 protein: CASSQDGQGAEQYF
CDR3 DNA: TGCGCCAGCAGCCAAGATGGCCAGGGGGCCGAGCAGTACTTC

D gene: NA
clone size: few
V gene: TRBV4-3
J gene: TRBJ1-5
CDR3 protein: CASSQGNWGNQPQHF
CDR3 DNA: TGCGCCAGCAGCCAGGGGAATTGGGGAAATCAGCCCCAGCATTTT

D gene: NA
clone size: once
V gene: TRBV18
J gene: TRBJ2-3
CDR3 protein: CASSPSTDTQYF
CDR3 DNA: TGTGCCAGCTCACCAAGCACAGATACGCAGTATTTT

D gene: NA
clone size: NA
V gene: TRBV30
J gene: TRBJ2-7
CDR3 protein: CAWSVSGNSYEQYF
CDR3 DNA: TGTGCCTGGAGTGTTTCAGGAAACTCCTACGAGCAGTACTTC

D gene: NA
clone size: NA
V gene: TRBV19
J gene: TRBJ2-5
CDR3 protein: CASSIEGETQYF
CDR3 DNA: TGTGCCAGTAGTATAGAAGGGGAGACCCAGTACTTC

D gene: NA
clone size: NA
V gene: TRBV7-2
J gene: TRBJ2-1
CDR3 protein: CASSLRGVTEQFF
CDR3 DNA: TGTGCCAGCAGCTTAAGAGGTGTAACTGAGCAGTTCTTC

D gene: NA
clone size: NA
V gene: TRBV6-6
J gene: TRBJ1-5
CDR3 protein: CASSPSRPSQHF
CDR3 DNA: TGTGCCAGCAGCCCATCCAGACCGTCCCAGCATTTT

D gene: NA
clone size: NA
V gene: TRBV2
J gene: TRBJ2-5
CDR3 protein: CASSALSGAETQYF
CDR3 DNA: TGTGCCAGCAGTGCTTTGTCAGGAGCAGAGACCCAGTACTTC

D gene: NA
clone size: few
V gene: TRBV18
J gene: TRBJ1-2
CDR3 protein: CASSPPSGPGYTF
CDR3 DNA: TGTGCCAGCTCACCACCGTCAGGGCCTGGCTACACCTTC

D gene: NA
clone size: NA
V gene: TRBV10-3
J gene: TRBJ1-2
CDR3 protein: CAISESLAGGYTF
CDR3 DNA: TGTGCCATCAGTGAGTCTTTGGCGGGTGGCTACACCTTC

D gene: NA
clone size: NA
V gene: TRBV11-3
J gene: TRBJ2-2
CDR3 protein: CASSLDSTGELFF
CDR3 DNA: TGTGCCAGCAGCTTAGACAGCACCGGGGAGCTGTTTTTT

D gene: NA
clone size: NA
V gene: TRBV28
J gene: TRBJ2-7
CDR3 protein: CASSFPRGVKQYF
CDR3 DNA: TGTGCCAGCAGTTTCCCCCGAGGTGTCAAGCAGTACTTC

D gene: NA
clone size: NA
V gene: TRBV9
J gene: TRBJ1-2
CDR3 protein: CASSAGPQVNYGYTF
CDR3 DNA: TGTGCCAGCAGCGCGGGCCCTCAGGTCAACTATGGCTACACCTTC

D gene: TRBD2
clone size: once
V gene: TRBV9
J gene: TRBJ2-3
CDR3 protein: CASSAQRVLAGADTQYF
CDR3 DNA: TGTGCCAGCAGCGCCCAAAGGGTGCTAGCGGGAGCAGATACGCAGTATTTT

D gene: NA
clone size: NA
V gene: TRBV10-1
J gene: TRBJ2-2
CDR3 protein: CASSVEGAGTGELFF
CDR3 DNA: TGCGCCAGCAGTGTGGAGGGGGCAGGGACCGGGGAGCTGTTTTTT

D gene: NA
clone size: few
V gene: TRBV5-1
J gene: TRBJ1-1
CDR3 protein: CASSVTGTHTEAFF
CDR3 DNA: TGCGCCAGCAGCGTGACCGGGACACACACTGAAGCTTTCTTT

D gene: NA
clone size: NA
V gene: TRBV4-1
J gene: TRBJ2-7
CDR3 protein: CASSPLRRGLSSYEQYF
CDR3 DNA: TGCGCCAGCAGCCCCCTGAGGAGGGGCTTAAGCTCCTACGAGCAGTACTTC

D gene: NA
clone size: NA
V gene: TRBV28
J gene: TRBJ2-7
CDR3 protein: CASSLPVTSPRQYF
CDR3 DNA: TGTGCCAGCAGTTTACCAGTTACTAGCCCGAGGCAGTACTTC

D gene: NA
clone size: NA
V gene: TRBV11-2
J gene: TRBJ1-2
CDR3 protein: CASSLWGQDYGYTF
CDR3 DNA: TGTGCCAGCAGCCTATGGGGGCAGGACTATGGCTACACCTTC

D gene: NA
clone size: NA
V gene: TRBV6-5
J gene: TRBJ2-7
CDR3 protein: CASSYRGGRGNEQYF
CDR3 DNA: TGTGCCAGCAGTTACCGTGGGGGGAGAGGCAACGAGCAGTACTTC

D gene: TRBD2
clone size: NA
V gene: TRBV13
J gene: TRBJ2-5
CDR3 protein: CASSAGLAGFQETQYF
CDR3 DNA: TGTGCCAGCAGCGCCGGACTAGCGGGGTTTCAAGAGACCCAGTACTTC

D gene: TRBD2
clone size: NA
V gene: TRBV27
J gene: TRBJ2-2
CDR3 protein: CASSLRRGVAGGRSAGELFF
CDR3 DNA: TGTGCCAGCAGTCTAAGAAGGGGAGTGGCGGGAGGACGGAGTGCCGGGGAGCTGTTTTTT

D gene: NA
clone size: NA
V gene: TRBV2
J gene: TRBJ1-6
CDR3 protein: CASSEVEVSPLHF
CDR3 DNA: TGTGCCAGCAGTGAAGTGGAGGTTTCACCCCTCCACTTT

D gene: TRBD2
clone size: NA
V gene: TRBV11-2
J gene: TRBJ2-1
CDR3 protein: CASSLEGGWLAGYEQFF
CDR3 DNA: TGTGCCAGCAGCTTAGAGGGCGGGTGGCTAGCGGGGTATGAGCAGTTCTTC

D gene: NA
clone size: NA
V gene: TRBV7-2
J gene: TRBJ2-3
CDR3 protein: CASAGGGGGTDTQYF
CDR3 DNA: TGTGCCAGCGCCGGAGGTGGCGGAGGCACAGATACGCAGTATTTT

D gene: NA
clone size: NA
V gene: TRBV4-2
J gene: TRBJ2-7
CDR3 protein: CASSPLMDGSPYEQYF
CDR3 DNA: TGTGCCAGCAGCCCACTAATGGACGGAAGCCCCTACGAGCAGTACTTC